This T cell receptor (beta chain) is from a study of identical twins. Study-wide points: Where beta out-of-frame sequences were concerned, excess twin sharing was weaker. Abundant cord blood beta clonotypes carried fewer insertions; memory repertoires showed none.

Comment on this clonotype: What it binds is not known.

TCRdb itself ran the 5' RACE reads through MiXCR, one entry per CDR3 protein. The repertoire includes approximately 490,000 distinct CDR3 sequences, 20% to 25% of them detected once, and about 0.48% sits in the top ten. In every case, the donor was a healthy Caucasian. Germline-derived CDR1 and CDR2 are SGHVS and FNYEAQ. The V and J ends lost 5 bases and 3 bases respectively, with 14 bases between them. This CDR3 is built from 15 residues. These data are also associated with another study on yellow fever vaccine responses in identical twins. That study adds: Twins' vaccine T cell response reportedly seemed partly convergent, partly personalized.

The source is a woman aged 18-29 years in good health. This chain uses TRBV7-6 with TRBJ2-1; no clear D. What was sequenced was CD4+ T cells sorted from blood. CDR3 DNA sequence: TGTGCCAGCAGCCCGAACCTGCGCCTCTACAATGAGCAGTTCTTC. Translating it yields CASSPNLRLYNEQFF.